The 32 T cell receptor beta chains listed next were all sequenced from one sample in a study of regulatory T cells in long-lasting Graves disease. Time point denoted: persistent/refractory GD, antithyroid drugs over 5 years with positive TRAb. RNA extracted from PBMCs served as the sequencing template. TCR beta libraries were built with iRepertoire HTBI primers and Arm-PCR of CDR3 regions. TCRdb itself ran the multiplex PCR reads through MiXCR, one entry per CDR3 protein. Counted here are about 470,000 distinct CDR3 sequences, roughly 21% occurring once; the ten biggest clones make up less than 9%. Sequencing was performed on peripheral blood mononuclear cells (PBMCs), taken when the disease was refractory, from a patient treated with antithyroid drugs. The receptors originated from a female donor with Graves disease.

The table lists this clonotype with a few counts. CDR3 in amino acids: CASSLAEGAVYGYTF. CDR3 DNA: TGTGCCAGCAGCTTAGCCGAGGGTGCGGTCTATGGCTACACCTTC. The chain couples TRBV7-2 to TRBJ1-2, with unresolved D. This CDR3 contains 15 residues. With 0 bases removed from V and 4 bases from J, the gap between germline ends came to 12 bases. In germline, CDR1 is SGHTA, CDR2 FQGNSA.

V gene TRBV24-1 combines with J gene TRBJ2-2; 7 nucleotides match TRBD1. V was pared by 5 bases and J by 6 bases, with 14 bases of the junction left unmatched. CDR1 is KGHDR, CDR2 SFDVKD, per germline. This CDR3 spans 17 amino acids. Written as DNA, the CDR3 is TGTGCCACCAGTGTAGTTCCGGGCACAGGGGCCGCCGGGGAGCTGTTTTTT. Protein product: CATSVVPGTGAAGELFF.

The sample holds many counts of this clonotype. The chain recombines TRBV5-6 with TRBJ2-7, with TRBD2 matching over 8 bases. The germline V gene encodes CDR1 SGHDT and CDR2 YYEEEE. The CDR3 consists of 14 residues. V lost 2 bases to trimming and J lost 2 bases; unmatched junction nucleotides: 3. CDR3 sequence: CASSFGTRPYEQYF. In DNA form, the CDR3 reads TGTGCCAGCAGCTTTGGGACTAGGCCCTACGAGCAGTACTTC.

The J gene is TRBJ1-1, the V gene TRBV5-1; a possible D gene is TRBD1 (6 bases). The CDR3 sequence is 15 residues long. The V gene's germline CDR1 is SGHRS and CDR2 YFSETQ. Between the trimmed V and J ends, which lost 4 bases and 0 bases, there was a span of 13 bases. The CDR3 protein is CASSGQDSMNTEAFF. The CDR3 DNA sequence: TGCGCCAGCAGCGGCCAGGACAGCATGAACACTGAAGCTTTCTTT.

The table lists this clonotype with many counts. The chain couples TRBV9 to TRBJ1-1; 7 nucleotides agree with TRBD1. Unmatched junction bases numbered 4, after V lost 3 bases and J lost 2 bases. The CDR3 spans 14 residues. Germline V gives CDR1 SGDLS, CDR2 YYNGEE. For the CDR3, the DNA is TGTGCCAGCAGCGCGGGACAGACTAACACTGAAGCTTTCTTT. The encoded protein is CASSAGQTNTEAFF.

This clonotype was counted many times. The chain has TRBV7-2 and TRBJ2-5; the D is unclear. Germline V lookup: CDR1 SGHTA, CDR2 FQGNSA. The CDR3 is 13 amino acids. With 6 bases removed from V and 2 bases from J, the gap between germline ends came to 10 bases. The CDR3 region is CASRPVGQETQYF. CDR3 nucleotides: TGTGCCAGCAGGCCAGTGGGGCAAGAGACCCAGTACTTC.

The chain links TRBV7-2 to TRBJ1-5; weak D call: TRBD1 (6 bases). The germline CDR1 and CDR2 sequences are SGHTA and FQGNSA. The CDR3 runs 15 residues. V lost 3 bases and J lost 1, with 10 bases in between. The CDR3 here is CASSLLGQSNQPQHF. CDR3 sequence (DNA): TGTGCCAGCAGCTTGCTAGGACAGAGCAATCAGCCCCAGCATTTT.

This clonotype was counted ten times or more. The rearrangement links TRBV13 to TRBJ2-5, with D hard to call. This CDR3 has 12 residues. Germline CDR1 is PRHDT and CDR2 is FYEKMQ (reference sequence). Trimming took 3 bases from V and 5 from J, leaving 7 bases between them. CDR3 in amino acids: CASSFNEETQYF. CDR3 DNA sequence: TGTGCCAGCAGCTTCAATGAGGAGACCCAGTACTTC.

This clonotype occurred a few times. V and J are TRBV10-3 and TRBJ2-7; 11 positions agree with TRBD1. The J segment lost 5 bases and the V segment lost 5 bases, leaving 2 bases of the junction unmatched. The CDR3 has 13 amino acids. Germline V gene data show CDR1 as ENHRY and CDR2 as SYGVKD. CDR3: CAISWTGGNEQYF. DNA for the CDR3: TGTGCCATCAGTTGGACAGGGGGCAACGAGCAGTACTTC.

This clonotype was found a few times. V and J are TRBV5-1 and TRBJ2-2; unclear D gene. The germline V and J ends were trimmed by 5 bases and 7 bases, with 12 bases remaining between them. The CDR3 is 13 residues long. CDR1 and CDR2 (germline): SGHRS, YFSETQ. The CDR3 loop is CASRPDDHGELFF. In DNA, the CDR3 is TGCGCCAGCAGGCCCGACGACCACGGGGAGCTGTTTTTT.

V and J are TRBV9 and TRBJ1-1, with TRBD1 identical over 7 bases. The CDR3 extends over 16 amino acids. Germline V lookup: CDR1 SGDLS, CDR2 YYNGEE. With V trimmed by 0 bases and J by 1 base, 6 bases remained unmatched. CDR3 in DNA: TGTGCCAGCAGCGTAGGGTTAGGACAGGCGAACACTGAAGCTTTCTTT. Amino acid sequence: CASSVGLGQANTEAFF.

This clonotype showed up many times. J is TRBJ2-7 and V is TRBV28; 7 bases map to TRBD1. Per germline, CDR1 MDHEN and CDR2 SYDVKM. This CDR3 is 13 amino acids long. J was trimmed by 5 bases and V by 2 bases; bases with no gene match: 3. The CDR3: CASSLDRADEQYF. Written as DNA, the CDR3 is TGTGCCAGCAGTTTAGACAGGGCAGACGAGCAGTACTTC.

On this clonotype: At one end, the junction sequence differs from germline, possibly due to a read error. The rearrangement uses TRBV19 and TRBJ2-5, with D possibly matching TRBD1 (5 bases). Germline CDR1 reads LNHDA; CDR2 reads SQIVND (reference sequence). There are 17 residues in the CDR3. The CDR3 DNA is TGTGCCAGTAGTATAAAGTCGACAGAGTGGGGCCAAGAGACCCAGTGCTTC. This encodes CASSIKSTEWGQETQCF.

This clonotype was picked up a small number of times. This could be a read error, since a much larger clone is one nucleotide away. The chain combines TRBV6-2 or TRBV6-3 with TRBJ2-5, with D tentatively TRBD1 (6 bases). Germline CDR1 is MNHEY and CDR2 is SVGEGT. The CDR3 has 15 amino acids. DNA of the CDR3: TGTGCCAGCAGTTTAGGTTTCGGACAGCAAGTGTCCCAGTGCTTC. The encoded protein is CASSLGFGQQVSQCF.

CDR3 sequence reads: CASGRRMRRTAEYTQYF. The CDR3 region has the DNA TGTGCCAGCGGTCGGAGGATGAGGCGGACGGCGGAGTATACGCAGTATTTT. The rearrangement uses TRBV7-8 and TRBJ2-3; tentative D call: TRBD2 (5 bases). The CDR3 totals 17 residues. Germline V CDR1 and CDR2: SGHVS, FQNEAQ. Between the trimmed V and J ends, which lost 8 bases and 7 bases, there was a span of 28 bases.

The chain uses TRBV18 and TRBJ1-1; D not certain. This CDR3 has 14 amino acids. The germline gives CDR1 KGHSH, CDR2 LQKENI. V dropped 4 bases and J dropped 3 bases, with 12 bases sitting between them. CDR3 loop: CASSRESWDTEAFF. The CDR3 nucleotides read TGTGCCAGCTCACGAGAGAGTTGGGACACTGAAGCTTTCTTT.

This clonotype was counted at least ten times. This chain connects TRBV28 to TRBJ2-5; 13 bases agree with TRBD2. CDR1 and CDR2 (germline): MDHEN, SYDVKM. V was pared by 6 bases and J by 7 bases, with 8 bases of the junction left unmatched. The CDR3 covers 15 residues. The CDR3 sequence: CASSSLAGGPVTQYF. CDR3 coding DNA: TGTGCCAGCAGCTCACTAGCGGGAGGGCCGGTGACCCAGTACTTC.

The chain recombines TRBV4-1 with TRBJ2-3, with D hard to call. Looked up from germline, CDR1 is MGHRA and CDR2 is YSYEKL. The germline V and J ends were trimmed by 1 base and 4 bases, with 9 bases remaining between them. The CDR3 has 14 amino acids. CDR3 sequence: CASSQGMGSDTQYF. CDR3 DNA: TGCGCCAGCAGCCAAGGAATGGGATCAGATACGCAGTATTTT.

This clonotype came up a few times. This chain links TRBV20-1 with TRBJ2-3; D not certain. Trimming took 6 bases from V and 4 from J, leaving 11 bases between them. The CDR3 sequence is 12 residues long. Germline V CDR1 and CDR2: DFQATT, SNEGSKA (reference sequence). As DNA, the CDR3 is TGCAGTGCAGATCATGACTCAGATACGCAGTATTTT. Protein: CSADHDSDTQYF.

This clonotype was seen at least ten times. The chain recombines TRBV6-2 or TRBV6-3 with TRBJ2-7; no clear D. Trimming left V 5 bases short and J 1 base short, with 15 bases between. The CDR3 is made up of 15 amino acids. Germline V gene data show CDR1 as MNHEY and CDR2 as SVGEGT. Here the CDR3 reads CASSKETVVSYEQYF. The CDR3 nucleotides read TGTGCCAGCAGTAAAGAGACGGTAGTATCCTACGAGCAGTACTTC.

The chain employs TRBV29-1 and TRBJ2-1; D unresolved. CDR3 size: 11 residues. The V gene's germline CDR1 is SQVTM and CDR2 ANQGSEA. V was pared by 6 bases and J by 7 bases, with 10 bases between. CDR3 region: CSVMVQNEQFF. Written as DNA, the CDR3 is TGCAGCGTCATGGTCCAAAATGAGCAGTTCTTC.

This rearrangement joins TRBV19 to TRBJ1-6; no definite D call. The germline CDR1 and CDR2 sequences are LNHDA and SQIVND (reference sequence). V was shortened by 5 bases and J by 9 bases, with 11 bases between the two germline ends. The CDR3 totals 13 residues. CDR3 sequence reads: CASSSTPGSPLHF. CDR3 nucleotide sequence: TGTGCCAGTAGTTCGACCCCTGGTTCACCCCTCCACTTT.

The J gene is TRBJ2-2, the V gene TRBV12-5; 7 bases are shared with TRBD1. V lost 0 bases to trimming and J lost 6 bases; unmatched junction nucleotides: 1. Per the germline V gene, CDR1 is LGHNT and CDR2 is FRNRAP. The CDR3 has 14 residues. CDR3 residues: CASGLVQGSGELFF. For the CDR3, the DNA is TGTGCTAGTGGTTTGGTACAGGGGTCCGGGGAGCTGTTTTTT.

The chain employs TRBV3-1 and TRBJ1-6, with TRBD1 matching 8 bases. This CDR3 has 16 residues. The V and J ends lost 4 bases and 2 bases, in that order; junction bases with no gene match: 4. In germline, CDR1 is LGHDT, CDR2 YNNKEL (reference sequence). The CDR3 sequence: CASSLPTGAYNSPLHF. The CDR3, as DNA: TGTGCCAGCAGCCTACCGACAGGGGCCTATAATTCACCCCTCCACTTT.

A few counts support this clonotype. The rearrangement uses TRBV9 and TRBJ1-2; D gene unclear. Germline V CDR1 and CDR2: SGDLS, YYNGEE. The CDR3 totals 14 residues. Deletions cut 0 bases from V and 4 bases from J, with 10 bases between. DNA of the CDR3: TGTGCCAGCAGCGTAGGTGACGGGATCTATGGCTACACCTTC. Translating it yields CASSVGDGIYGYTF.

As to this clonotype: Just one base apart from a much larger clone, this may be a read error. The chain carries TRBV2 and TRBJ1-1; tentative D call: TRBD1 (5 bases). Germline loops: CDR1 SNHLY, CDR2 FYNNEI. The CDR3 has 12 amino acids. CDR3 nucleotides: TGTGCCAGTACCACAGGTTACACTGAAACTTTCTTT. Protein sequence: CASTTGYTETFF.

Note on this clonotype: At one of its ends the junction is not consistent with the germline gene, which may arise from a read error. The J gene is TRBJ1-4, the V gene TRBV6-2 or TRBV6-3; no clear D gene. The CDR3 runs 12 residues. CDR1 and CDR2 (germline): MNHEY, SVGEGT. The CDR3 loop is CASSYRGEELFF. The CDR3 coding sequence is TGTGCCAGCAGTTACCGCGGTGAAGAACTGTTTTTT.

This clonotype was observed a single time. V and J are TRBV19 and TRBJ2-5; D is undetermined. CDR3 length: 13 residues. V lost 3 bases, J lost 3 bases, and 8 bases lay in between. Germline V gene data show CDR1 as LNHDA and CDR2 as SQIVND (reference sequence). The CDR3 coding sequence is TGTGCCAGTAGTATCATATTGGAAGAGACCCAGTACTTC. This codes for CASSIILEETQYF. The full variable domain, completed using reference TRBV19 and TRBJ2-5, is DGGITQSPKYLFRKEGQNVTLSCEQNLNHDAMYWYRQDPGQGLRLIYYSQIVNDFQKGDIAEGYSVSREKKESFPLTVTSAQKNPTAFYLCASSIILEETQYFGPGTRLLVL.

The table lists this clonotype with many counts. V gene TRBV2 combines with J gene TRBJ1-5, with TRBD1 matching 8 bases. The V gene's germline CDR1 is SNHLY and CDR2 FYNNEI. Trimming at V came to 6 bases and at J to 5 bases, leaving 6 bases not matched to a gene. This CDR3 is 14 amino acids long. The DNA for the CDR3 is TGTGCCAGCAGAGACAGGGGTGAAGATCAGCCCCAGCATTTT. The encoded protein is CASRDRGEDQPQHF.

This clonotype was seen repeatedly, ten times or more. The chain couples TRBV7-3 to TRBJ2-7, with 12 bases identical to TRBD2. The CDR3 sequence is 15 residues long. In germline, CDR1 is SGHTA, CDR2 FQGTGA. Trimming at V came to 5 bases and at J to 0 bases, leaving 2 bases not matched to a gene. The CDR3 sequence: CASSLAGGGSYEQYF. The CDR3 DNA reads TGTGCCAGCAGCCTAGCGGGAGGGGGCTCCTACGAGCAGTACTTC.

This clonotype was observed at least ten times. The J gene is TRBJ1-2, the V gene TRBV27; perhaps TRBD1 as D (6 bases). This CDR3 region has 15 residues. Trimming took 5 bases from V and 8 from J, leaving 21 bases between them. CDR1 and CDR2 from the germline V gene are MNHEY and SMNVEV (reference sequence). CDR3 coding DNA: TGTGCCAGCAGTCCCTTGGCTGACAGGCACGGCGGCTACACCTTC. This encodes CASSPLADRHGGYTF.

This chain uses TRBV20-1 with TRBJ1-5; D remains ambiguous. The CDR3 is 12 residues long. Deletions cut 4 bases from V and 2 bases from J, with 6 bases between. From germline, CDR1 is DFQATT and CDR2 SNEGSKA (reference sequence). CDR3 residues: CSANRGNQPQHF. The CDR3 bases are TGCAGTGCTAATCGGGGCAATCAGCCCCAGCATTTT.